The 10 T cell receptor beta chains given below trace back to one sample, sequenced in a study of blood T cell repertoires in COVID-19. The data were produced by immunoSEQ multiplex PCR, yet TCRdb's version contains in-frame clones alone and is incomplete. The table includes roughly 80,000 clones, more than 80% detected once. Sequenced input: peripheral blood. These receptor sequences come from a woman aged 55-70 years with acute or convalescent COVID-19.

The CDR3 region is CASRDRDLYGYTF. As DNA, the CDR3 is TGTGCCAGCAGGGACAGGGACCTTTATGGCTACACCTTC. The chain links TRBV6-5 to TRBJ1-2; the match to TRBD1 covers 8 bases. V lost 6 bases, J lost 5 bases, and 5 bases stayed unmatched. In germline, CDR1 is MNHEY, CDR2 SVGAGI. The CDR3 spans 13 residues.

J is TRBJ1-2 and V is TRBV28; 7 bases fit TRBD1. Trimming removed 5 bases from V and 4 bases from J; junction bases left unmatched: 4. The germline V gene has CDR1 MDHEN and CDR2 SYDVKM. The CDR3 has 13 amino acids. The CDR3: CASSRGTAYGYTF. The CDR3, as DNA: TGTGCCAGCAGTCGCGGGACAGCCTATGGCTACACCTTC.

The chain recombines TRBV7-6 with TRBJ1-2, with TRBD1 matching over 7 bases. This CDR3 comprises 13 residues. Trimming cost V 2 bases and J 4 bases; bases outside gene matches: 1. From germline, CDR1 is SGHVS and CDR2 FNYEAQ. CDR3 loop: CASSLRQGYGYTF. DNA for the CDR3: TGTGCCAGCAGCTTACGACAGGGCTATGGCTACACCTTC. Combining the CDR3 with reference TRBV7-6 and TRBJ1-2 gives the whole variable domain GAGVSQSPRYKVTKRGQDVALRCDPISGHVSLYWYRQALGQGPEFLTYFNYEAQQDKSGLPNDRFSAERPEGSISTLTIQRTEQRDSAMYRCASSLRQGYGYTFGSGTRLTVV.

As DNA, the CDR3 is TGTGCCAGCAGTAAGACAGGGACAACCGTCTACGAGCAGTACTTC. Its translation is CASSKTGTTVYEQYF. The V call is TRBV9, the J call TRBJ2-7, with 7 nucleotides matching TRBD1. J lost 3 bases, V lost 5 bases, and 11 bases had no gene match. Germline-derived CDR1 and CDR2 are SGDLS and YYNGEE. The CDR3 length is 15 residues.

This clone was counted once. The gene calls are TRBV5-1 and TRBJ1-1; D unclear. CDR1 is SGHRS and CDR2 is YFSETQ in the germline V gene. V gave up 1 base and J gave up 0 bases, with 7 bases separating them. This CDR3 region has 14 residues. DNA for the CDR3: TGCGCCAGCAGCTTGACAAGAATGAACACTGAAGCTTTCTTT. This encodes CASSLTRMNTEAFF. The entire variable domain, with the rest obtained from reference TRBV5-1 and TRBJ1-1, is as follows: KAGVTQTPRYLIKTRGQQVTLSCSPISGHRSVSWYQQTPGQGLQFLFEYFSETQRNKGNFPGRFSGRQFSNSRSEMNVSTLELGDSALYLCASSLTRMNTEAFFGQGTRLTVV.

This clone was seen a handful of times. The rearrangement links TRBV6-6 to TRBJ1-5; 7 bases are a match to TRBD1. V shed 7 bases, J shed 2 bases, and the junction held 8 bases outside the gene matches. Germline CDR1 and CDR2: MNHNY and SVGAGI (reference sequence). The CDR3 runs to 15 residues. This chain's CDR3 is CASKRGQGGNQPQHF. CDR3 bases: TGTGCCAGCAAAAGGGGGCAGGGCGGCAATCAGCCCCAGCATTTT.

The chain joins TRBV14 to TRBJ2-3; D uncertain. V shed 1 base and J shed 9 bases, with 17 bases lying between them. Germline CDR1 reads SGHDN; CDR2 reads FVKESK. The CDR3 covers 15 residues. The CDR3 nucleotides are TGTGCCAGCAGCCAAGCCACAAACAGAGTCGGAACGCAGTATTTT. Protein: CASSQATNRVGTQYF. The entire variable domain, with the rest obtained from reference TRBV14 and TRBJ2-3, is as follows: EAGVTQFPSHSVIEKGQTVTLRCDPISGHDNLYWYRRVMGKEIKFLLHFVKESKQDESGMPNNRFLAERTGGTYSTLKVQPAELEDSGVYFCASSQATNRVGTQYFGPGTRLTVL.

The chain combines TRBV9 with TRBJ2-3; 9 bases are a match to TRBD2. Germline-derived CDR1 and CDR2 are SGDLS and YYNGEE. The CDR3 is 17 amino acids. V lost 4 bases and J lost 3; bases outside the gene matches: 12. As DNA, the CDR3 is TGTGCCAGCAGCTCTACGTCAAGCGGGGGGCGGACAGATACGCAGTATTTT. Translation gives CASSSTSSGGRTDTQYF.

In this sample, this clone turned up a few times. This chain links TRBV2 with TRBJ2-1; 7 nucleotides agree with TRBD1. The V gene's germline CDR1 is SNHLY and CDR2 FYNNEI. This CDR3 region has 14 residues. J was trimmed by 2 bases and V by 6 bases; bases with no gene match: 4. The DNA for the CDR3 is TGTGCCAGCAGCAGACAGGGTACCTACAATGAGCAGTTCTTC. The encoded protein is CASSRQGTYNEQFF.

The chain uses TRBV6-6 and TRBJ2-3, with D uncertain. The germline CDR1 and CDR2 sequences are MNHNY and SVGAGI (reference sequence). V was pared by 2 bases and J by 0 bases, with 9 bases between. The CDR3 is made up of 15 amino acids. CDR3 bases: TGTGCCAGCAGTTACGGGCGCCCTAGCACAGATACGCAGTATTTT. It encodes CASSYGRPSTDTQYF.